The 30 T cell receptor beta chains below all came from one sample that was sequenced in a study of T cells in Graves' hyperthyroidism and ophthalmopathy (dated by TCRdb to between 2018 and 2020). To prepare the library, multiplex PCR was applied. TCRdb lists the instrument as Illumina HiSeq 2000. Amplification of TCR beta CDR3 regions was carried out from RNA transcripts. The first round of RT-PCR for the TCR CDR3 was performed with the HTBI primer set and the Qiagen OneStep RT-PCR kit. The public sequencing data were trimmed at Q25 with fastp and processed into clonotypes with MiXCR by TCRdb, which kept only in-frame beta chains. Every entry covers one CDR3 protein and lists the most common genes and DNA from its rows. This sample comprises approximately 330,000 distinct CDR3 sequences, about 20% of them detected only once. The ten largest make up 45% to 55% of the sample. What was sequenced was blood. These receptors were collected from a woman in her forties or fifties with Graves' hyperthyroidism.

This clonotype was recorded a few times. This chain uses TRBV19 with TRBJ2-1; 9 bases fit TRBD1. Trimming at V came to 5 bases and at J to 8 bases, leaving 7 bases not matched to a gene. The CDR3 spans 14 residues. Germline CDR1 and CDR2: LNHDA and SQIVND (reference sequence). This chain's CDR3 is CASSATTGGYEQFF. The CDR3 DNA reads TGTGCCAGTAGTGCTACGACAGGGGGATATGAGCAGTTCTTC.

This chain links TRBV20-1 with TRBJ2-7; the match to TRBD2 covers 9 bases. CDR1 and CDR2 from the germline V gene are DFQATT and SNEGSKA (reference sequence). The trim removed 3 bases at V and 3 bases at J, leaving 3 bases unmatched. The CDR3 is 13 residues long. The CDR3, as DNA: TGCAGTGCTAGGGGGACTAGCATCTACGAGCAGTACTTC. Protein sequence: CSARGTSIYEQYF.

This clonotype has ten or more counts. The rearrangement joins TRBV12-3 or TRBV12-4 to TRBJ1-2; D is uncertain. The CDR3 is 14 amino acids. V lost 1 base and J lost 4, with 10 bases in between. CDR3 bases: TGTGCCAGCAGTTTAGGTTTTTACTCCTATGGCTACACCTTC. As protein: CASSLGFYSYGYTF.

This clonotype was detected a few times. The genes are TRBV5-5 and TRBJ2-3; TRBD2 aligns across 9 bases. CDR1 is SGHKS and CDR2 is YYEKEE in the germline V gene (reference sequence). There are 16 residues in the CDR3. V gave up 2 bases and J gave up 2 bases; unmatched junction bases: 6. The CDR3 region has the DNA TGTGCCAGCAGCTTCCCCAGCGGGGGGTTCACAGATACGCAGTATTTT. Translated: CASSFPSGGFTDTQYF.

Notes on this clonotype: Relative to the germline gene, one junction end is altered; a read error may explain this. J is TRBJ2-1 and V is TRBV3-1; TRBD2 aligns across 10 bases. CDR1 LGHDT and CDR2 YNNKEL come from the germline V gene (reference sequence). CDR3 length: 14 amino acids. The CDR3 sequence: CARSPGLADNEQFF. CDR3 nucleotides: TGTGCCCGCAGCCCCGGACTAGCGGATAATGAGCAGTTCTTC.

This clonotype appeared many times. V gene TRBV11-2 combines with J gene TRBJ1-2, with a possible D match to TRBD1 (6 bases). The germline V gene encodes CDR1 SGHAT and CDR2 FQNNGV. With 3 bases removed from V and 8 bases from J, the gap between germline ends came to 19 bases. This CDR3 region has 15 residues. In DNA form, the CDR3 reads TGTGCCAGCAGCTTTATGGGCAGCGGACAGTGGGGCTACACCTTC. This encodes CASSFMGSGQWGYTF.

This clonotype was picked up one time. The CDR3 spells CASSAIRAGANVLTF. The CDR3 bases are TGTGCCAGCAGTGCGATCCGGGCTGGGGCCAACGTCCTGACTTTC. The V call is TRBV27, the J call TRBJ2-6; no definite D call. V lost 5 bases to trimming and J lost 2 bases, with 10 bases between them. Germline CDR1 is MNHEY and CDR2 is SMNVEV (reference sequence). The CDR3 has 15 residues.

This clonotype was recorded many times. This chain links TRBV2 with TRBJ2-7; no clear D. The germline V gene has CDR1 SNHLY and CDR2 FYNNEI. The CDR3 is 12 residues long. V shed 2 bases and J shed 3 bases, with 5 bases lying between them. The CDR3 DNA reads as TGTGCCAGCAGTGAACAGAACTACGAGCAGTACTTC. Protein product: CASSEQNYEQYF. Filled out from reference TRBV2 and TRBJ2-7, the complete variable domain reads EPEVTQTPSHQVTQMGQEVILRCVPISNHLYFYWYRQILGQKVEFLVSFYNNEISEKSEIFDDQFSVERPDGSNFTLKIRSTKLEDSAMYFCASSEQNYEQYFGPGTRLTVT.

The DNA for the CDR3 is TGTGCCAGCAGTTTATTTCAGGGGAACACTGAAGCTTTCTTT. Protein product: CASSLFQGNTEAFF. The chain combines TRBV27 with TRBJ1-1; possible D gene TRBD1, 5 bases. V was cut by 1 base and J by 1 base, with 7 bases left in between. Per the germline V gene, CDR1 is MNHEY and CDR2 is SMNVEV (reference sequence). CDR3 length: 14 amino acids.

This chain joins TRBV7-9 and TRBJ2-7; 7 nucleotides match TRBD1. Trimming at V came to 4 bases and at J to 2 bases, leaving 8 bases not matched to a gene. CDR1 and CDR2 from the germline V gene are SEHNR and FQNEAQ (reference sequence). This CDR3 is built from 15 residues. The CDR3: CASSSQDRFTYEQYF. The DNA of the CDR3 is TGTGCCAGCAGCTCTCAGGACAGGTTTACCTACGAGCAGTACTTC.

This clonotype was recorded many times. The V call is TRBV2, the J call TRBJ1-1; weak D call: TRBD1 (6 bases). V shed 6 bases and J shed 2 bases, with 10 bases lying between them. CDR1 is SNHLY and CDR2 is FYNNEI in the germline V gene. CDR3 length: 13 residues. CDR3 residues: CASSEDRNTEAFF. In DNA form, the CDR3 reads TGTGCCAGCAGCGAGGACAGAAACACTGAAGCTTTCTTT.

This clonotype has a handful of counts. The CDR3 here is CASSLQGPNTEAFF. CDR3 bases: TGTGCCAGCAGCCTACAGGGACCGAACACTGAAGCTTTCTTT. V usage is TRBV7-3 and J usage is TRBJ1-1, with D tentatively TRBD1 (6 bases). Deletions cut 5 bases from V and 1 base from J, with 11 bases between. The germline V gene encodes CDR1 SGHTA and CDR2 FQGTGA. The CDR3 contains 14 residues.

This clonotype was observed at least ten times. The CDR3 coding sequence is TGTGCCAGCTCCGCAGAGAGGGGACAGCCCCAGCATTTT. It codes for CASSAERGQPQHF. V and J are TRBV18 and TRBJ1-5; TRBD1 might be the D (5 bases). Per germline, CDR1 KGHSH and CDR2 LQKENI. V was pared by 6 bases and J by 7 bases, with 13 bases between. The CDR3 runs 13 residues.

This clonotype was seen a handful of times. V is TRBV6-1 and J is TRBJ1-2; D not resolved. Per germline, CDR1 MNHNS and CDR2 SASEGT. The CDR3 loop spans 13 amino acids. Trimming stripped 7 bases from V and 2 bases from J, with 11 bases between. This CDR3 reads CASKESSNYGYTF. The CDR3 nucleotides read TGTGCCAGCAAGGAAAGCTCAAACTATGGCTACACCTTC.

This clonotype was picked up many times. In DNA form, the CDR3 reads TGTGCCAGCAGTCAGACCGTACTAGCTCAAGAGCAGTTCTTC. It specifies CASSQTVLAQEQFF. This rearrangement joins TRBV12-3 or TRBV12-4 to TRBJ2-1; D might be TRBD2 (6 bases). V was trimmed by 5 bases and J by 10 bases, leaving 18 bases between them. The CDR3 totals 14 residues.

CDR3 DNA: TGTGCCAGCAGCCACGGTAGCGGGGGTGAGACCCAGTACTTC. The encoded protein is CASSHGSGGETQYF. The rearrangement uses TRBV7-2 and TRBJ2-5; TRBD2 matches at 9 bases. This CDR3 has 14 residues. CDR1 SGHTA and CDR2 FQGNSA come from the germline V gene. The V gene end was trimmed by 5 bases and the J gene end by 5 bases; junction bases not matched to a gene: 6.

This clonotype was seen only a few times. The chain uses TRBV5-1 and TRBJ2-3; either TRBD1 or TRBD2 may supply D (5 bases each). Trimming left V 0 bases short and J 4 bases short, with 15 bases between. Germline V lookup: CDR1 SGHRS, CDR2 YFSETQ. The CDR3 has 16 residues. Here the CDR3 reads CASSLVGDPTADTQYF. For the CDR3, the DNA is TGCGCCAGCAGCTTGGTTGGGGACCCCACCGCAGATACGCAGTATTTT.

This clonotype was found a few times. This chain connects TRBV20-1 to TRBJ2-7; the D call may be TRBD1 or TRBD2 (5 bases each). The CDR3 has 13 amino acids. Germline CDR1 reads DFQATT; CDR2 reads SNEGSKA (reference sequence). V was cut by 6 bases and J by 7 bases, with 19 bases left in between. CDR3 region: CSATGPGVWEQYV. CDR3 coding DNA: TGCAGTGCGACGGGACCCGGCGTCTGGGAGCAGTACGTC.

This chain joins TRBV30 and TRBJ2-2; 11 bases agree with TRBD2. With 1 base clipped from V and 3 bases from J, the junction kept 7 bases outside the gene matches. The CDR3 is made up of 17 amino acids. Germline V gene sequence: CDR1 GTSNPN, CDR2 SVGIG (reference sequence). The CDR3 region is CAWSDGTSGGYTGELFF. CDR3 nucleotides: TGTGCCTGGAGTGACGGGACTAGCGGAGGATACACCGGGGAGCTGTTTTTT.

This clonotype was seen a few times. The genes are TRBV5-1 and TRBJ1-4; possible D gene TRBD1, 5 bases. The germline CDR1 and CDR2 sequences are SGHRS and YFSETQ. The germline V and J ends were trimmed by 4 bases and 6 bases, with 13 bases remaining between them. This CDR3 is built from 14 residues. CDR3 nucleotide sequence: TGCGCCAGCAGCGTCCGGGACGGGGATGAAAAACTGTTTTTT. Translation gives CASSVRDGDEKLFF.

This clonotype was found many times. The genes are TRBV18 and TRBJ1-4; D is uncertain. V lost 3 bases, J lost 2 bases, and 4 bases lay in between. CDR3 length: 13 amino acids. Germline assignment: CDR1 KGHSH and CDR2 LQKENI. The CDR3 region is CASSPPTNEKLFF. As DNA, the CDR3 is TGTGCCAGCTCACCCCCCACTAATGAAAAACTGTTTTTT. The whole variable domain, filled in from reference TRBV18 and TRBJ1-4, reads NAGVMQNPRHLVRRRGQEARLRCSPMKGHSHVYWYRQLPEEGLKFMVYLQKENIIDESGMPKERFSAEFPKEGPSILRIQQVVRGDSAAYFCASSPPTNEKLFFGSGTQLSVL.

This clonotype was seen a few times. The chain carries TRBV10-3 and TRBJ2-7, with 8 bases matching TRBD1. V dropped 0 bases and J dropped 5; count of bases not matched to a gene: 6. The CDR3 has 15 residues. Germline-derived CDR1 and CDR2 are ENHRY and SYGVKD. The CDR3 loop reads CAISESNRGQDEQYF. The DNA for the CDR3 is TGTGCCATCAGTGAGTCAAACAGGGGACAGGACGAGCAGTACTTC.

This clonotype was counted many times. At one boundary the junction diverges from the germline segment, which might be a read error. The chain combines TRBV5-1 with TRBJ2-5; possible D gene TRBD1, 6 bases. Per the germline V gene, CDR1 is SGHRS and CDR2 is YFSETQ. This CDR3 comprises 13 residues. This chain's CDR3 is CASSQGGQETQYF. CDR3 DNA sequence: TGTGCCAGCAGCCAAGGGGGCCAAGAGACCCAGTACTTC.

Details on this clonotype: A much larger clonotype is one base distant, so this may be a read error. The chain employs TRBV30 and TRBJ1-1; no reliable D call. The CDR3 is 11 amino acids. CDR1 GTSNPN and CDR2 SVGIG come from the germline V gene (reference sequence). Trimming took off 6 bases at V and 6 bases at J, with 11 bases between the two ends. The CDR3 sequence: CACYAWAEAFF. The CDR3 DNA reads as TGTGCCTGTTACGCCTGGGCTGAAGCTTTCTTT.

This clonotype was detected many times. The rearrangement links TRBV5-5 to TRBJ2-1, with no clear D. The length of the CDR3 is 13 residues. The germline CDR1 and CDR2 sequences are SGHKS and YYEKEE (reference sequence). Trimming pared 0 bases from V and 9 bases from J, leaving 10 bases between. The CDR3 sequence: CASSLAEEGEQFF. The CDR3 nucleotides are TGTGCCAGCAGCTTGGCCGAAGAAGGTGAGCAGTTCTTC.

This clonotype has only one observation. The chain combines TRBV29-1 with TRBJ2-5, with 9 bases aligning to TRBD2. J was trimmed by 5 bases and V by 0 bases; bases with no gene match: 4. CDR1 is SQVTM, CDR2 ANQGSEA, per germline. This CDR3 contains 14 residues. In nucleotides, the CDR3 is TGCAGCGTTGAAGAATCCAGCGGGAGGGAGACCCAGTACTTC. It is translated as CSVEESSGRETQYF.

This clonotype was recorded at least ten times. The chain has TRBV28 and TRBJ2-7; weak D call: TRBD2 (8 bases). Germline CDR1 reads MDHEN; CDR2 reads SYDVKM. V shed 3 bases and J shed 3 bases, with 30 bases lying between them. This CDR3 is built from 20 residues. The DNA for the CDR3 is TGTGCCAGCAGTTTTCCTGGGACAGCCACGGGATTCACTAGCGGCTACGAGCAGTACTTC. Protein sequence: CASSFPGTATGFTSGYEQYF.

The CDR3 protein is CASSSSDSFFNQPQHF. The CDR3 coding sequence is TGTGCCAGCAGTTCGTCGGACAGTTTTTTTAATCAGCCCCAGCATTTT. This chain uses TRBV6-1 with TRBJ1-5, with a possible D match to TRBD1 (6 bases). Germline V gene data show CDR1 as MNHNS and CDR2 as SASEGT. The CDR3 loop spans 16 amino acids. Trimming cost V 5 bases and J 4 bases, with 18 bases left between them.

This clonotype was counted at least ten times. The rearrangement links TRBV7-9 to TRBJ2-1, with D possibly matching TRBD2 (6 bases). Trimming took 5 bases from V and 8 from J, leaving 13 bases between them. This CDR3 is built from 13 residues. Germline V gene sequence: CDR1 SEHNR, CDR2 FQNEAQ (reference sequence). The CDR3 sequence is CASSLFGGDEQFF. The CDR3 region has the DNA TGTGCCAGCAGCCTATTCGGCGGGGATGAGCAGTTCTTC.

This clonotype occurred many times. This rearrangement joins TRBV29-1 to TRBJ2-1; a possible D gene is TRBD2 (5 bases). V lost 1 base and J lost 5, with 12 bases in between. The germline gives CDR1 SQVTM, CDR2 ANQGSEA. CDR3 length equals 14 residues. As DNA, the CDR3 is TGCAGCGTTGAAGTCTTTCTAGCCCACAATGAGCAGTTCTTC. Translation: CSVEVFLAHNEQFF.